The text below deals with one TCR beta chain. What it recognizes is unknown. These data come from a study of cytomegalovirus exposure and HLA in healthy donors. Study results and limitations: More clonal expansion characterized HLA-associated TCR beta chains than equally common others in a later analysis. Sequencing likely generated an artifact that appeared as a cluster of highly shared sequence variants. Analyzed later, most CMV-associated TCR beta chains appeared HLA-restricted. In vitro checks showed that a few CMV-associated chains really do target CMV antigens.

The PCR used 60 Vbeta and 13 Jbeta primers. The repertoire was sequenced with immunoSEQ multiplex PCR; TCRdb's copy has only in-frame clones and lacks some. The listing contains 100,000 to 150,000 clones. Looked up from germline, CDR1 is SGHVS and CDR2 is FQNEAQ. V dropped 1 base and J dropped 0 bases, with 12 bases sitting between them. The CDR3 extends over 17 amino acids. The sequencing input was PBMCs. The TCR was taken from a man aged 18-30 years in good health and CMV-seronegative. The chain joins TRBV7-8 to TRBJ2-2; weak D call: TRBD2 (6 bases). CDR3 sequence: CASSLVGSGSNTGELFF. CDR3 sequence (DNA): TGTGCCAGCAGCTTAGTTGGTAGCGGATCGAACACCGGGGAGCTGTTTTTT. Supplemented by reference TRBV7-8 and TRBJ2-2, the full variable domain reads GAGVSQSPRYKVAKRGQDVALRCDPISGHVSLFWYQQALGQGPEFLTYFQNEAQLDKSGLPSDRFFAERPEGSVSTLKIQRTQQEDSAVYLCASSLVGSGSNTGELFFGEGSRLTVL.